The next 26 T cell receptor beta chains were all read from a single sample in a study of cytomegalovirus exposure and HLA in healthy donors (dated by TCRdb to the late 2010s). The receptor library was made with the immunoSEQ multiplex PCR assay. For the multiplex PCR, a mixture combining 60 forward primers for TCR Vbeta segments and 13 reverse primers for TCR Jbeta segments was used. The source is immuneACCESS, and TCRdb retained only in-frame sequences with V and J called. Part of the clones is not carried over; for the studies checked, unresolved V genes explain less than half of this, and the remainder is unexplained. Here the sample has around 150,000 clones; approximately 71% occur a single time. The ten largest clones add up to 10% to 12% of the sample. Sequences were obtained from PBMCs. The receptors shown here come from a man younger than 35 in good health and CMV-seropositive.

In this sample, this clone turned up once. The same CDR3 can be traced to other DNA sequences in this sample. V is TRBV28 and J is TRBJ1-1; 7 nucleotides align to TRBD1. The CDR3 consists of 15 residues. The V segment lost 4 bases and the J segment 3 bases; nucleotides outside the gene matches: 8. The V gene's germline CDR1 is MDHEN and CDR2 SYDVKM. DNA of the CDR3: TGTGCCAGCAGTTCCACAGGGGCGTCTGACACTGAAGCTTTCTTT. Protein product: CASSSTGASDTEAFF.

The rearrangement uses TRBV6-1 and TRBJ2-7; D is unclear. The CDR3 is made up of 15 amino acids. From germline, CDR1 is MNHNS and CDR2 SASEGT. Trimming cost V 6 bases and J 7 bases, with 22 bases left between them. CDR3 nucleotides: TGTGCCAGCAGCCCACCCACGGGTAGGCCGGTAGAGCAGTACTTC. Protein sequence: CASSPPTGRPVEQYF.

The V and J genes are TRBV7-9 and TRBJ2-2, with 9 bases lining up with TRBD1. The germline V gene encodes CDR1 SEHNR and CDR2 FQNEAQ (reference sequence). The J segment lost 5 bases and the V segment lost 6 bases, leaving 7 bases of the junction unmatched. The CDR3 totals 15 residues. The CDR3 here is CASRSQGAGTGELFF. In DNA, the CDR3 is TGTGCCAGCAGGTCACAGGGGGCGGGGACCGGGGAGCTGTTTTTT.

The chain employs TRBV7-3 and TRBJ2-2; perhaps TRBD1 as D (5 bases). This CDR3 region has 13 residues. CDR1 and CDR2 (germline): SGHTA, FQGTGA. Trimming left V 8 bases short and J 0 bases short, with 7 bases between. The CDR3 loop reads CASQGSNTGELFF. The CDR3 DNA reads TGTGCCAGCCAGGGTTCGAACACCGGGGAGCTGTTTTTT.

This clone was counted a single time. An end of the junction does not agree with germline; a read error may underlie this. At the DNA level, this CDR3 is encoded by other sequences in the same sample as well. This sequence joins TRBV6-7 and TRBJ1-5; 8 nucleotides match TRBD1. TRBV6-7 belongs to the ORF category, with a function that is uncertain. The CDR3 spans 17 residues. CDR3 bases: TGCGCCAGGTCAATTGATCCTGACAGGGGCCTTAATCAGCCCCAGCATTTT. Amino acids: CARSIDPDRGLNQPQHF.

V usage is TRBV7-9 and J usage is TRBJ2-3; D call uncertain. From germline, CDR1 is SEHNR and CDR2 FQNEAQ (reference sequence). This CDR3 is built from 13 residues. V was trimmed by 1 base and J by 4 bases, leaving 6 bases between them. CDR3 protein: CASSLGSADTQYF. DNA of the CDR3: TGTGCCAGCAGCTTAGGGTCAGCAGATACGCAGTATTTT.

The chain carries TRBV19 and TRBJ1-2; TRBD1 matches 8 bases. The CDR3 has 13 amino acids. Trimming removed 4 bases from V and 4 bases from J; junction bases left unmatched: 2. Germline V gives CDR1 LNHDA, CDR2 SQIVND (reference sequence). CDR3 sequence (DNA): TGTGCCAGTAGTACAGACAGGGGCTATGGCTACACCTTC. It codes for CASSTDRGYGYTF.

The V gene is TRBV28, the J gene TRBJ2-7, with D possibly TRBD2 on 6 matching bases. This CDR3 region has 14 residues. The ends were cut back, 2 bases at V and 6 bases at J, with 14 bases in the middle. Germline CDR1 MDHEN, CDR2 SYDVKM. The CDR3 region has the DNA TGTGCCAGCAGTTTAGGGGACTTTAGGAGCGAGCAGTACTTC. Translated: CASSLGDFRSEQYF.

The chain is built from TRBV7-8 and TRBJ2-7; 7 bases fit TRBD1. V lost 5 bases to trimming and J lost 4 bases; unmatched junction nucleotides: 8. The CDR3 has 14 amino acids. Germline V CDR1 and CDR2: SGHVS, FQNEAQ. This chain's CDR3 is CASSPPRQGYEQYF. DNA of the CDR3: TGTGCCAGCAGCCCCCCGCGACAGGGATACGAGCAGTACTTC.

This chain connects TRBV13 to TRBJ2-3, with TRBD2 matching over 9 bases. CDR1 and CDR2 (germline): PRHDT, FYEKMQ (reference sequence). This CDR3 has 18 amino acids. Losses at the gene ends were 4 bases for V and 5 bases for J; bases not matched to a gene: 16. For the CDR3, the DNA is TGTGCCAGCAGCTCGGAACTACGGCGGGAGGGCCCGGGAGATACGCAGTATTTT. Residues: CASSSELRREGPGDTQYF. Full variable domain (outside the CDR3, taken from reference TRBV13 and TRBJ2-3): AAGVIQSPRHLIKEKRETATLKCYPIPRHDTVYWYQQGPGQDPQFLISFYEKMQSDKGSIPDRFSAQQFSDYHSELNMSSLELGDSALYFCASSSELRREGPGDTQYFGPGTRLTVL.

J is TRBJ1-1 and V is TRBV5-4, with D perhaps TRBD1 (6 bases). The CDR3 sequence is 14 residues long. V dropped 5 bases and J dropped 0 bases, with 11 bases sitting between them. CDR1 is SGHNT, CDR2 YYREEE, per germline (reference sequence). The CDR3 is CASRVDSMNTEAFF. The CDR3, as DNA: TGTGCCAGCAGGGTGGACAGCATGAACACTGAAGCTTTCTTT.

For the CDR3, the DNA is TGTGCCAGCAACATTGGCGGACTAGCGGGTACCGAGCAGTACTTC. This codes for CASNIGGLAGTEQYF. The genes are TRBV5-4 and TRBJ2-7; TRBD2 aligns across 11 bases. Unmatched junction bases numbered 11, after V lost 6 bases and J lost 6 bases. The CDR3 has 15 amino acids. CDR1 and CDR2 (germline): SGHNT, YYREEE (reference sequence).

This clone was found once. The chain carries TRBV5-1 and TRBJ2-4; unclear D gene. Germline loops: CDR1 SGHRS, CDR2 YFSETQ. The ends were cut back, 0 bases at V and 9 bases at J, with 10 bases in the middle. The CDR3 has 13 residues. CDR3 residues: CASSLDVNGIQYF. CDR3 DNA sequence: TGCGCCAGCAGCTTGGATGTTAACGGCATTCAGTACTTC.

The chain combines TRBV10-2 with TRBJ2-7, with D possibly TRBD2 on 5 matching bases. The CDR3 contains 13 residues. Looked up from germline, CDR1 is WSHSY and CDR2 is SAAADI. Trimming shortened V by 2 bases and J by 3 bases, and 8 bases separated the two germline ends. CDR3 bases: TGCGCCAGCAGTGAGAGAGGGCACTACGAGCAGTACTTC. It encodes CASSERGHYEQYF.

This clone has a handful of counts. The chain couples TRBV29-1 to TRBJ2-3; D is possibly TRBD1 (6 bases). The CDR3 has 13 residues. V shed 7 bases and J shed 8 bases, with 19 bases lying between them. CDR1 SQVTM and CDR2 ANQGSEA come from the germline V gene. As DNA, the CDR3 is TGCAGCGCCGAGGATCAGGGGCTTGGTACGCAGTATTTT. This gives the protein CSAEDQGLGTQYF.

The gene calls are TRBV6-5 and TRBJ2-3; D may be TRBD2 (6 bases). CDR3 length: 15 amino acids. CDR1 and CDR2 from the germline V gene are MNHEY and SVGAGI. V lost 4 bases, J lost 2 bases, and 13 bases lay in between. The CDR3 reads CASSFGAGFTDTQYF. The DNA of the CDR3 is TGTGCCAGCAGTTTCGGAGCGGGTTTCACAGATACGCAGTATTTT.

The V gene is TRBV28, the J gene TRBJ2-7; 9 bases align to TRBD1. V gave up 9 bases and J gave up 3 bases; unmatched junction bases: 6. The CDR3 has 13 residues. The V gene's germline CDR1 is MDHEN and CDR2 SYDVKM. CDR3 nucleotides: TGTGCCAGTACTCCGGGACAGGGCTACGAGCAGTACTTC. Protein: CASTPGQGYEQYF.

This sequence joins TRBV5-4 and TRBJ2-7; a weak D match, TRBD2 (6 bases). The CDR3 has 15 residues. Germline V gene data show CDR1 as SGHNT and CDR2 as YYREEE (reference sequence). V was pared by 0 bases and J by 3 bases, with 13 bases between. CDR3 nucleotides: TGTGCCAGCAGCTTGGGGTCGGGAGAAGGCTACGAGCAGTACTTC. Translation: CASSLGSGEGYEQYF.

V usage is TRBV15 and J usage is TRBJ2-3; D call uncertain. CDR3 size: 15 residues. The ends were cut back, 5 bases at V and 0 bases at J, with 12 bases in the middle. CDR1 LNHNV and CDR2 YYDKDF come from the germline V gene (reference sequence). The CDR3 sequence: CATSLKLLSTDTQYF. The CDR3 DNA reads TGTGCCACCAGCCTGAAGCTTTTAAGCACAGATACGCAGTATTTT. Drawing the rest from reference TRBV15 and TRBJ2-3, the complete variable domain is DAMVIQNPRYQVTQFGKPVTLSCSQTLNHNVMYWYQQKSSQAPKLLFHYYDKDFNNEADTPDNFQSRRPNTSFCFLDIRSPGLGDTAMYLCATSLKLLSTDTQYFGPGTRLTVL.

V and J are TRBV4-2 and TRBJ2-3, with 8 bases that match TRBD2. The germline CDR1 and CDR2 sequences are LGHNA and YNFKEQ. J lost 6 bases, V lost 0 bases, and 5 bases had no gene match. The CDR3 is 15 residues long. This chain's CDR3 is CASSQEAGVPDTQYF. CDR3 DNA sequence: TGTGCCAGCAGCCAAGAAGCGGGAGTCCCGGATACGCAGTATTTT.

CDR3 protein: CASSYQETQYF. CDR3 bases: TGCGCCAGCAGTTATCAGGAGACCCAGTACTTC. The chain is built from TRBV10-2 and TRBJ2-5, with no clear D. The V gene's germline CDR1 is WSHSY and CDR2 SAAADI. The CDR3 loop spans 11 amino acids. The germline V and J ends were trimmed by 5 bases and 5 bases, with 6 bases remaining between them.

The V call is TRBV5-1, the J call TRBJ2-7, with 9 bases fitting TRBD2. Germline V gene lookup returns CDR1 SGHRS and CDR2 YFSETQ. With 6 bases clipped from V and 6 bases from J, the junction kept 22 bases outside the gene matches. The CDR3 runs 18 residues. CDR3 sequence (DNA): TGCGCCAGCAACTTTGGTGTGGGCGGGAGGGCCGTCTTTGGCGAGCAGTACTTC. Protein: CASNFGVGGRAVFGEQYF.

This clone has only a few counts. The CDR3: CASSQHGSSYNEQFF. The CDR3 nucleotides read TGTGCCAGCAGCCAACACGGGTCATCCTACAATGAGCAGTTCTTC. This chain uses TRBV11-2 with TRBJ2-1; unclear D gene. This CDR3 has 15 amino acids. Looked up from germline, CDR1 is SGHAT and CDR2 is FQNNGV. V was trimmed by 5 bases and J by 1 base, leaving 12 bases between them.

This clone was observed a few times. The chain has TRBV5-1 and TRBJ2-5; maybe TRBD1 (5 bases). TRBJ2-7 explains the end of the DNA better; the J call may be wrong. The CDR3 covers 14 residues. Looked up from germline, CDR1 is SGHRS and CDR2 is YFSETQ. CDR3 amino acids: CASSLAYGQGEQYF. The CDR3 region has the DNA TGCGCCAGCAGCTTGGCCTACGGCCAGGGCGAGCAGTACTTC.

This chain links TRBV2 with TRBJ2-5; D might be TRBD2 (6 bases). The V gene's germline CDR1 is SNHLY and CDR2 FYNNEI. V gave up 6 bases and J gave up 4 bases, with 18 bases separating them. The CDR3 length is 15 residues. In DNA form, the CDR3 reads TGTGCCAGCAGCGCGGACTACCCAGGCGGAGAGACCCAGTACTTC. As protein: CASSADYPGGETQYF.

The chain uses TRBV5-1 and TRBJ2-2, with 8 nucleotides matching TRBD1. The ends lost 2 bases at V and 3 bases at J; junction bases unmatched: 6. This CDR3 comprises 16 residues. CDR1 and CDR2 (germline): SGHRS, YFSETQ. CDR3 sequence reads: CASSFPGTGHTGELFF. CDR3 bases: TGCGCCAGCAGCTTTCCGGGGACAGGACACACCGGGGAGCTGTTTTTT.